At least ten counts were recorded for the clone carrying this TCR beta chain. TCRdb passed the 5' RACE reads through MiXCR, listing each CDR3 protein once. The sample includes roughly 290,000 distinct CDR3 sequences, under 9% of them seen just once. V lost 4 bases to trimming and J lost 7 bases, with 20 bases between them. The CDR3 has 16 residues. The germline CDR1 and CDR2 sequences are SGHRS and YFSETQ. This specimen comes from a study of identical twins. These data also featured in a second study, about yellow fever vaccine responses in identical twins.

The sequence came from a woman aged 18-30 years in good health. The source material was memory (CD45RO+) T cells sorted from blood. The chain carries TRBV5-1 and TRBJ2-2, with D possibly TRBD2 on 5 matching bases. CDR3 loop: CASSRTTGRQDGELFF. The CDR3 DNA reads as TGCGCCAGCAGCAGAACAACGGGAAGGCAGGACGGGGAGCTGTTTTTT.